Below are 31 T cell receptor beta chains sequenced from a single sample in a study of cytomegalovirus exposure and HLA in healthy donors. Researchers ran the PCR with 60 Vbeta and 13 Jbeta primers. Generated by immunoSEQ multiplex PCR, the TCRdb table keeps only in-frame clones and is missing some. The data contain about 98,000 clones, roughly two thirds of them seen just once; the ten biggest clones take up 0.95% to 1.5%. The source material was PBMCs. Receptors originate from a female donor in good health and CMV-seronegative.

The chain joins TRBV30 to TRBJ2-3; a weak D match, TRBD1 (5 bases). V was cut by 4 bases and J by 4 bases, with 15 bases left in between. This CDR3 is 14 amino acids long. Germline assignment: CDR1 GTSNPN and CDR2 SVGIG (reference sequence). The CDR3 reads CAWMAGFGADTQYF. For the CDR3, the DNA is TGTGCCTGGATGGCAGGGTTTGGGGCAGATACGCAGTATTTT.

The chain is built from TRBV5-1 and TRBJ2-3, with 11 nucleotides matching TRBD2. V was clipped by 2 bases and J by 2 bases; unmatched bases: 4. CDR1 SGHRS and CDR2 YFSETQ come from the germline V gene. This CDR3 has 16 residues. CDR3 sequence: CASSLYSGGDTDTQYF. In DNA form, the CDR3 reads TGCGCCAGCAGCTTATATAGCGGGGGGGACACAGATACGCAGTATTTT.

This clone appeared a few times. The V gene is TRBV29-1, the J gene TRBJ2-4; tentative D call: TRBD2 (7 bases). The length of the CDR3 is 16 residues. The ends were cut back, 3 bases at V and 2 bases at J, with 17 bases in the middle. The germline gives CDR1 SQVTM, CDR2 ANQGSEA. The DNA of the CDR3 is TGCAGCGTTGAGTTAGGGGGGAGCGGGACCAAAAACATTCAGTACTTC. As protein: CSVELGGSGTKNIQYF.

Here the CDR3 DNA reads TGTGCCAGCAGACCCTCAGGTTTCGGGGAGCTGTTTTTT. It translates to CASRPSGFGELFF. The chain joins TRBV27 to TRBJ2-2, with D uncertain. V dropped 6 bases and J dropped 7 bases, with 12 bases sitting between them. This CDR3 comprises 13 residues. Germline-derived CDR1 and CDR2 are MNHEY and SMNVEV (reference sequence).

The chain uses TRBV5-1 and TRBJ1-4; D is unclear. Trimming shortened V by 1 base and J by 7 bases, and 11 bases separated the two germline ends. CDR1 is SGHRS, CDR2 YFSETQ, per germline. CDR3 length: 14 amino acids. For the CDR3, the DNA is TGCGCCAGCAGCTTGTCTGGTCTGAGTGAAAAACTGTTTTTT. Translation: CASSLSGLSEKLFF. Full variable domain (missing parts from reference TRBV5-1 and TRBJ1-4): KAGVTQTPRYLIKTRGQQVTLSCSPISGHRSVSWYQQTPGQGLQFLFEYFSETQRNKGNFPGRFSGRQFSNSRSEMNVSTLELGDSALYLCASSLSGLSEKLFFGSGTQLSVL.

V gene TRBV9 combines with J gene TRBJ2-3; 11 bases are a match to TRBD2. The CDR3 runs to 17 residues. Trimming at V came to 4 bases and at J to 0 bases, leaving 7 bases not matched to a gene. Per germline, CDR1 SGDLS and CDR2 YYNGEE. The CDR3 DNA is TGTGCCAGCAGCCCGACTAGCGGGGTATATAGCACAGATACGCAGTATTTT. This sequence encodes CASSPTSGVYSTDTQYF.

This rearrangement joins TRBV7-2 to TRBJ2-7; D is possibly TRBD2 (5 bases). The CDR3 totals 12 residues. V was clipped by 5 bases and J by 7 bases, with 12 bases between them. Germline loops: CDR1 SGHTA, CDR2 FQGNSA. CDR3 residues: CASSLAPGEQYF. CDR3 in DNA: TGTGCCAGCAGCCTCGCACCGGGGGAGCAGTACTTC.

The rearrangement uses TRBV29-1 and TRBJ2-7; the match to TRBD1 covers 11 bases. CDR1 is SQVTM and CDR2 is ANQGSEA in the germline V gene. Trimming removed 5 bases from V and 3 bases from J; junction bases left unmatched: 6. The CDR3 totals 14 residues. CDR3 sequence reads: CSVITGTGGYEQYF. The CDR3 coding sequence is TGCAGCGTTATAACCGGGACAGGGGGCTACGAGCAGTACTTC.

The chain couples TRBV6-4 to TRBJ2-5, with 10 bases lining up with TRBD1. Germline CDR1 reads MRHNA; CDR2 reads SNTAGT. The CDR3 runs 14 residues. Losses at the gene ends were 5 bases for V and 5 bases for J; bases not matched to a gene: 5. Here the CDR3 reads CASSSDRGPETQYF. For the CDR3, the DNA is TGTGCCAGCAGTTCCGACAGGGGGCCGGAGACCCAGTACTTC.

Of note for this clone: At one boundary the junction diverges from the germline segment, which might be a read error. Additional DNA sequences in this sample encode the identical CDR3. The chain carries TRBV5-6 and TRBJ1-2; D not certain. Germline V CDR1 and CDR2: SGHDT, YYEEEE. The CDR3 extends over 13 amino acids. This chain's CDR3 is CASLVGPGYGYTF. CDR3 coding DNA: TGTGCCAGCCTGGTTGGTCCAGGCTATGGCTACACTTTC.

Many counts were recorded for this clone. This sequence joins TRBV6-6 and TRBJ1-1; 8 nucleotides match TRBD1. This CDR3 is built from 16 residues. The V segment lost 5 bases and the J segment 0 bases; nucleotides outside the gene matches: 8. Germline-derived CDR1 and CDR2 are MNHNY and SVGAGI (reference sequence). The CDR3 is CASSPGTGVMNTEAFF. In DNA form, the CDR3 reads TGTGCCAGCAGTCCCGGGACAGGAGTCATGAACACTGAAGCTTTCTTT.

V gene TRBV5-4 combines with J gene TRBJ1-2, with D perhaps matching TRBD1 (5 bases). The V end lost 0 bases, the J end lost 4 bases, and 13 bases lay between the germline ends. The CDR3 has 15 residues. Germline V gene sequence: CDR1 SGHNT, CDR2 YYREEE (reference sequence). The CDR3 is CASSLALGGIYGYTF. The CDR3 nucleotides are TGTGCCAGCAGCTTGGCCCTCGGGGGGATCTATGGCTACACCTTC.

A few counts support this clone. The chain joins TRBV2 to TRBJ2-2; D uncertain. CDR1 SNHLY and CDR2 FYNNEI come from the germline V gene. The CDR3 has 13 amino acids. V was trimmed by 5 bases and J by 2 bases, leaving 6 bases between them. CDR3 sequence (DNA): TGTGCCAGCAGTCCTTTCAACACCGGGGAGCTGTTTTTT. It is translated as CASSPFNTGELFF.

V is TRBV5-4 and J is TRBJ2-3; D remains unclear. The CDR3 is 12 amino acids. Germline V gene data show CDR1 as SGHNT and CDR2 as YYREEE (reference sequence). Trimming removed 3 bases at V and 5 bases at J, with 7 bases between. The CDR3 here is CASSWNRDTQYF. The CDR3 DNA is TGTGCCAGCAGCTGGAACAGAGATACGCAGTATTTT.

This clone has just one count. The chain joins TRBV14 to TRBJ1-2, with 7 bases matching TRBD1. This CDR3 has 13 amino acids. V shed 4 bases, J shed 7 bases, and the junction held 6 bases outside the gene matches. Per germline, CDR1 SGHDN and CDR2 FVKESK. CDR3 sequence reads: CASSRGTAGGYTF. The CDR3 region has the DNA TGTGCCAGCAGCCGTGGGACAGCGGGTGGCTACACCTTC.

The table lists this clone with many counts. V and J are TRBV4-2 and TRBJ2-7, with a possible D match to TRBD2 (5 bases). This CDR3 has 15 amino acids. Germline V lookup: CDR1 LGHNA, CDR2 YNFKEQ. V was trimmed by 5 bases and J by 1 base, leaving 15 bases between them. DNA of the CDR3: TGTGCCAGCAGCTTTCGGAGGACCGAGTCCTACGAGCAGTACTTC. Protein sequence: CASSFRRTESYEQYF.

There are a few counts of this clone. The chain carries TRBV27 and TRBJ2-7; 10 bases fit TRBD2. The ends lost 3 bases at V and 1 base at J; junction bases unmatched: 3. The germline V gene has CDR1 MNHEY and CDR2 SMNVEV (reference sequence). The length of the CDR3 is 15 residues. The CDR3 here is CASSFSAGGSYEQYF. The CDR3 DNA sequence: TGTGCCAGCAGTTTTTCAGCGGGAGGGTCCTACGAGCAGTACTTC.

The CDR3 protein is CASSQDPANYGYTF. The CDR3 region has the DNA TGCGCCAGCAGCCAAGATCCCGCTAACTATGGCTACACCTTC. The chain carries TRBV4-1 and TRBJ1-2; D ambiguous. The CDR3 has 14 residues. Germline loops: CDR1 MGHRA, CDR2 YSYEKL. Trimming removed 0 bases from V and 0 bases from J, with 5 bases in between.

In its sample, this clone was seen a few times. The chain is built from TRBV2 and TRBJ2-7; D perhaps matches TRBD2 (6 bases). V was shortened by 6 bases and J by 2 bases, with 17 bases between the two germline ends. Germline-derived CDR1 and CDR2 are SNHLY and FYNNEI. The CDR3 contains 15 residues. The CDR3 DNA reads TGTGCCAGCAGCCCTCGGCGGGATCATACCTACGAGCAGTACTTC. Its protein is CASSPRRDHTYEQYF.

V usage is TRBV7-9 and J usage is TRBJ1-1; 8 bases map to TRBD1. Trimming removed 5 bases from V and 6 bases from J; junction bases left unmatched: 5. CDR1 and CDR2 from the germline V gene are SEHNR and FQNEAQ (reference sequence). The CDR3 consists of 13 residues. Here the CDR3 reads CASSVTQGAEAFF. In DNA form, the CDR3 reads TGTGCCAGCAGCGTTACACAGGGGGCTGAAGCTTTCTTT.

By share, this clone counts as medium-sized. V is TRBV5-8 and J is TRBJ2-3, with 7 nucleotides matching TRBD1. After removal of 4 bases from V and 2 bases from J, the junction contained 7 bases not matched to a gene. Germline CDR1 is SGHTS and CDR2 is YDEGEE. The CDR3 has 15 amino acids. CDR3 nucleotide sequence: TGTGCCAGCAGCCCCCGGACAGGCCACACAGATACGCAGTATTTT. This encodes CASSPRTGHTDTQYF.

This clone was counted between two and nine times. CDR3 residues: CAWTQGESYGYTF. CDR3 DNA: TGTGCCTGGACACAGGGGGAAAGCTATGGCTACACCTTC. This rearrangement joins TRBV30 to TRBJ1-2, with 8 positions matching TRBD1. The V segment lost 4 bases and the J segment 4 bases; nucleotides outside the gene matches: 5. This CDR3 spans 13 amino acids. Germline CDR1 is GTSNPN and CDR2 is SVGIG (reference sequence).

About this clone itself: One end of the junction is discordant with germline, which a read error may explain. This chain uses TRBV7-7 with TRBJ2-3, with D possibly TRBD2 on 5 matching bases. The CDR3 has 17 amino acids. CDR1 and CDR2 from the germline V gene are SSHAT and FNYEAQ (reference sequence). CDR3 DNA sequence: TGTGCTAGCAGCTTAGGGCCGACGGCGGGTGTCGCAGATACGCAGTATTTT. Translating it yields CASSLGPTAGVADTQYF.

The chain joins TRBV19 to TRBJ2-6; 12 bases match TRBD1. The germline CDR1 and CDR2 sequences are LNHDA and SQIVND (reference sequence). The J segment lost 2 bases and the V segment lost 7 bases, leaving 6 bases of the junction unmatched. CDR3 size: 17 residues. The CDR3 coding sequence is TGTGCCAGTATGAAGGGACAGGGGGCGGCTGGGGCCAACGTCCTGACTTTC. Its translation: CASMKGQGAAGANVLTF.

J is TRBJ2-7 and V is TRBV6-1; the match to TRBD2 covers 9 bases. Trimming at V came to 4 bases and at J to 5 bases, leaving 9 bases not matched to a gene. Germline CDR1 is MNHNS and CDR2 is SASEGT. This CDR3 is 15 amino acids long. Here the CDR3 DNA reads TGTGCCAGCAGTGTCTCCCATAGCGGGAGCGACGAGCAGTACTTC. It codes for CASSVSHSGSDEQYF.

This rearrangement joins TRBV15 to TRBJ2-7; 11 nucleotides line up with TRBD1. V trimming: 1 base; J trimming: 3 bases; junction bases outside the gene matches: 5. The CDR3 length is 16 residues. Germline CDR1 LNHNV, CDR2 YYDKDF (reference sequence). CDR3 sequence (DNA): TGTGCCACCAGCAGAGGGGGGGGGACAGGGGGCTACGAGCAGTACTTC. Its protein is CATSRGGGTGGYEQYF.

The chain carries TRBV7-9 and TRBJ1-2; D perhaps matches TRBD1 (6 bases). The CDR3 sequence is 15 residues long. With 5 bases removed from V and 3 bases from J, the gap between germline ends came to 16 bases. The germline CDR1 and CDR2 sequences are SEHNR and FQNEAQ (reference sequence). DNA for the CDR3: TGTGCCAGCAGCCCGATTGGGGGCGTTGACTATGGCTACACCTTC. It translates to CASSPIGGVDYGYTF.

V usage is TRBV2 and J usage is TRBJ2-7; possible D gene TRBD1, 5 bases. The CDR3 sequence is 15 residues long. V shed 8 bases and J shed 0 bases, with 17 bases lying between them. Germline V gene data show CDR1 as SNHLY and CDR2 as FYNNEI. The CDR3 loop reads CASPPWGFLSYEQYF. CDR3 DNA sequence: TGTGCCAGCCCCCCATGGGGCTTTCTCTCCTACGAGCAGTACTTC.

This clone was seen a few times. The chain combines TRBV4-2 with TRBJ1-5, with a weak D call TRBD1 (5 bases). The V gene's germline CDR1 is LGHNA and CDR2 YNFKEQ. This CDR3 spans 15 amino acids. V dropped 1 base and J dropped 4 bases, with 11 bases sitting between them. CDR3 coding DNA: TGTGCCAGCAGCCAAGGGGAACAGGCAAATCAGCCCCAGCATTTT. This codes for CASSQGEQANQPQHF.

V gene TRBV6-6 combines with J gene TRBJ1-2, with unresolved D. Trimming left V 5 bases short and J 10 bases short, with 17 bases between. Looked up from germline, CDR1 is MNHNY and CDR2 is SVGAGI (reference sequence). This CDR3 is 13 amino acids long. The CDR3 reads CASSILWSGNYTF. The CDR3 bases are TGTGCCAGCAGTATACTGTGGTCGGGAAACTACACCTTC.

The chain recombines TRBV10-3 with TRBJ1-2, with D maybe TRBD1 (5 bases). V was shortened by 3 bases and J by 5 bases, with 10 bases between the two germline ends. Germline V gene sequence: CDR1 ENHRY, CDR2 SYGVKD. The length of the CDR3 is 13 residues. The CDR3 sequence: CAISEKGLYGYTF. CDR3 bases: TGTGCCATCAGTGAAAAGGGACTATATGGCTACACCTTC.